A selection of T cell receptor beta chains follows, all from one sample in a study of T cells expressing NK-cell markers. TCRdb reprocessed the 5' RACE reads, with one entry per CDR3 protein and no DNA. Its clone listing holds 150,000 to 160,000 distinct CDR3 sequences. The sample consisted of blood T cells: a sorted CD56 or NKG2C T cell subset, CD4+ or CD8+ T cells, or bulk PBMC T cells (not recorded which). These TCRs come from a woman aged 45-65 years in good health. The CDR3 runs from the conserved cysteine through the conserved F or W. Fields, in order: V gene, J gene, CDR3 protein.

TRBV7-6	TRBJ1-5	CASSPRAYSNQPQHF
TRBV21-1	TRBJ2-1	CASSRGTSGGGRQFF
TRBV4-1	TRBJ1-2	CASSQEVWGPYGYTF
TRBV27	TRBJ2-3	CASAREGRPDTQYF
TRBV4-1	TRBJ2-1	CASSQEALAGGNEQFF
TRBV6-5	TRBJ2-2	CASSYSAEVGTGELFF
TRBV7-2	TRBJ2-1	CASSYWGLAGEGSYNEQFF
TRBV28	TRBJ2-3	CASSLEGAYTDTQYF
TRBV7-9	TRBJ2-1	CASSLGTRDEQFF
TRBV5-5	TRBJ2-1	CASSFTPESGGSNEQFF
TRBV4-1	TRBJ2-1	CASRGDSYNEQFF
TRBV5-5	TRBJ2-1	CASSFDDVTSSYNEQFF
TRBV5-1	TRBJ2-7	CASSLAITSGGTSYEQYF
TRBV27	TRBJ2-7	CASQLTGSYEQYF
TRBV9	TRBJ1-1	CASSASGQGETEAFF
TRBV4-1	TRBJ2-1	CASSRARSSYNEQFF
TRBV9	TRBJ1-1	CASSAGQTGNTEAFF
TRBV4-2	TRBJ2-7	CASSQVNDRSYEQYF
TRBV27	TRBJ2-1	CASSIGLAGDEQFF
TRBV4-1	TRBJ2-3	CASSQEGLAGLDTQYF
TRBV11-2	TRBJ2-5	CASSLARQLFQETQYF
TRBV6-1	TRBJ2-1	CASSLAGDLYNEQFF
TRBV20-1	TRBJ2-1	CSATGGGSSYNEQFF
TRBV12-3/TRBV12-4	TRBJ1-4	CASSSTGVKLFF